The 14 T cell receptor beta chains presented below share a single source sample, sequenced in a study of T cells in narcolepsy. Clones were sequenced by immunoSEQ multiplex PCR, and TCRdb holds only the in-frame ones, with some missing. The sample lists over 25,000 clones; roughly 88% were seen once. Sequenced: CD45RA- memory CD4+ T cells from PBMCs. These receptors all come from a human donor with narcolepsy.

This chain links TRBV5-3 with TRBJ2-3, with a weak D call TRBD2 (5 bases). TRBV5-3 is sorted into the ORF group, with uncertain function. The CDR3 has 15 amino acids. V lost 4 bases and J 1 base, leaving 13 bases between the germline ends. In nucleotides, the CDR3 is TGTGCCAGAAGCCACACGACTACCCGCACAGATACGCAGTATTTT. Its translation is CARSHTTTRTDTQYF.

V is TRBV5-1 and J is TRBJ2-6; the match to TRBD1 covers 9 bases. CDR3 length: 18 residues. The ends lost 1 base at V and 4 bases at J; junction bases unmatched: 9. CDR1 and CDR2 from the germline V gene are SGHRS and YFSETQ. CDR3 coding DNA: TGCGCCAGCAGCTTGACCGGGACAGGGTCTTCGGGGGCCAACGTCCTGACTTTC. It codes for CASSLTGTGSSGANVLTF.

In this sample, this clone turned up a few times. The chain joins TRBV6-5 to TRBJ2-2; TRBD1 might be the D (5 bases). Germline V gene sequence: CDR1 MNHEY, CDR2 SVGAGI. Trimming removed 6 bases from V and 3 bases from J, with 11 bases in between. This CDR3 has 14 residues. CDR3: CASRPTGYTGELFF. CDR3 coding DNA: TGTGCCAGCAGGCCTACAGGATACACCGGGGAGCTGTTTTTT.

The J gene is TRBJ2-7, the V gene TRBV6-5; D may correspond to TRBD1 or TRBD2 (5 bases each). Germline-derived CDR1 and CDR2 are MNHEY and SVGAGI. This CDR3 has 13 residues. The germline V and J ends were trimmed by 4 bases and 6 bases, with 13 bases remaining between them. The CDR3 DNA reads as TGTGCCAGCAGTTTGGGACCCCCGGGCGAGCAGTACTTC. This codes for CASSLGPPGEQYF.

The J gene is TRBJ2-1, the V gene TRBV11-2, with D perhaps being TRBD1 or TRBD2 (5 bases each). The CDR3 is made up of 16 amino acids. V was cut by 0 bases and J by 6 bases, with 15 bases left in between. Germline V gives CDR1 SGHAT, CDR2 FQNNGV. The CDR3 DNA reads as TGTGCCAGCAGCTTAGATGGGGGAGCAGGGCCCAATGAGCAGTTCTTC. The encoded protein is CASSLDGGAGPNEQFF.

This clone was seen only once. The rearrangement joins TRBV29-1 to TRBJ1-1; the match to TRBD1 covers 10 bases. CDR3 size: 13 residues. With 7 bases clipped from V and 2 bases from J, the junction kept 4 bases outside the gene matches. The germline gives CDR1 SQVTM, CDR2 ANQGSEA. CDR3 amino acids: CSATTGGNTEAFF. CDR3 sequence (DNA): TGCAGCGCCACGACAGGGGGCAACACTGAAGCTTTCTTT. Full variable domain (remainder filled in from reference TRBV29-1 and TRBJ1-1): SAVISQKPSRDICQRGTSLTIQCQVDSQVTMMFWYRQQPGQSLTLIATANQGSEATYESGFVIDKFPISRPNLTFSTLTVSNMSPEDSSIYLCSATTGGNTEAFFGQGTRLTVV.

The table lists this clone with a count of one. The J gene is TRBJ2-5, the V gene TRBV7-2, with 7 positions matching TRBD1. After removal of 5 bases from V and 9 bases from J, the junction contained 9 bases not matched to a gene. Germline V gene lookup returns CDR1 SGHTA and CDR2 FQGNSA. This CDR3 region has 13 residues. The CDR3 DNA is TGTGCCAGCAGCCCCGACAGGGAAGGATCCCAGTACTTC. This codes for CASSPDREGSQYF.

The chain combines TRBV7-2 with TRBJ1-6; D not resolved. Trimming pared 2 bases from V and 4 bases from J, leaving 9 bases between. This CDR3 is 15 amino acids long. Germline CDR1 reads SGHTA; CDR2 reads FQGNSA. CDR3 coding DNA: TGTGCCAGCAGCTTAATGCCAGATTATAATTCACCCCTCCACTTT. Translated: CASSLMPDYNSPLHF.

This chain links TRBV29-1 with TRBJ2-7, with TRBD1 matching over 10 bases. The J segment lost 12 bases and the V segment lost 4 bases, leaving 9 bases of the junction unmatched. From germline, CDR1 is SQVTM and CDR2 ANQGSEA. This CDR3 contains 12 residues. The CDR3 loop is CSVGDRGRAMYF. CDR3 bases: TGCAGCGTTGGGGACAGGGGCAGAGCTATGTACTTC.

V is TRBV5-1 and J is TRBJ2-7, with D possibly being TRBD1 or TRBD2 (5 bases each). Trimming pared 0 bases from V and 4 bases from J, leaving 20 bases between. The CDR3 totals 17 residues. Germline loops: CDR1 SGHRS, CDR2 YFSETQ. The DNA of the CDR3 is TGCGCCAGCAGCTTGGGTGAGGGCCCGACAGTTTATTACGAGCAGTACTTC. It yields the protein CASSLGEGPTVYYEQYF.

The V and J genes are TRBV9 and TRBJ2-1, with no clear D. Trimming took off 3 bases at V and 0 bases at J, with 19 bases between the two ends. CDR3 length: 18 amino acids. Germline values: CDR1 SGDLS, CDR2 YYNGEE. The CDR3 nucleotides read TGTGCCAGCAGCGATGGTAGGGCAGCTCCTTTCTCCTACAATGAGCAGTTCTTC. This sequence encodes CASSDGRAAPFSYNEQFF. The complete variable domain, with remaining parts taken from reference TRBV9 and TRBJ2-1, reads DSGVTQTPKHLITATGQRVTLRCSPRSGDLSVYWYQQSLDQGLQFLIQYYNGEERAKGNILERFSAQQFPDLHSELNLSSLELGDSALYFCASSDGRAAPFSYNEQFFGPGTRLTVL.

DNA of the CDR3: TGTGCCAGCAGTTGGACTAGCACAGATACGCAGTATTTT. Amino acid sequence: CASSWTSTDTQYF. This chain joins TRBV6-5 and TRBJ2-3, with D possibly matching TRBD2 (5 bases). The germline V gene encodes CDR1 MNHEY and CDR2 SVGAGI. Trimming left V 4 bases short and J 0 bases short, with 5 bases between. The CDR3 is made up of 13 amino acids.

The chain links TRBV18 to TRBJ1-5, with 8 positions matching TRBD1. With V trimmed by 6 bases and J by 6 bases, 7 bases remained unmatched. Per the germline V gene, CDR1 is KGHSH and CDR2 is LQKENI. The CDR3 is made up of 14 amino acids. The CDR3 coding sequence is TGTGCCAGCTCCCCGGACAGGGAAAGTCAGCCCCAGCATTTT. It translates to CASSPDRESQPQHF.

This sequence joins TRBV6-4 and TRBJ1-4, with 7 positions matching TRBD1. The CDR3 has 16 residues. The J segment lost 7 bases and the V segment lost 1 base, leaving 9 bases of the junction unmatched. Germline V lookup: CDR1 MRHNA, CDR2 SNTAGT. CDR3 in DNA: TGTGCCAGCAGTGACTACCGAACAGGGGAAGGTGAAAAACTGTTTTTT. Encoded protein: CASSDYRTGEGEKLFF.